These 30 T cell receptor beta chains were sequenced from one sample in a study of T cell responses to AZD1222 COVID-19 vaccine (dated by TCRdb to the early 2020s). Libraries were made using the immunoSEQ multiplex PCR assay. What TCRdb holds here is the immuneACCESS table cut down to in-frame rearrangements. Part of the clones is not present; checked against another copy, under half of the missing clones reflect an unresolved V gene, and the others are unexplained. The sample table shows 110,000 to 150,000 clones, and about 93% are seen once. The leading ten clones occupy more than 8% of the sample. Read against the paper, the sample's time point label means: baseline before first vaccination. Specimen: peripheral blood, collected on day 0 of AZD1222 vaccination. The source of these receptors is an adult in good health.

This clone was seen only a few times. V gene TRBV3-1 (or the pseudogene TRBV3-2) combines with J gene TRBJ1-2; 7 bases line up with TRBD1. The CDR3 has 16 residues. The J segment lost 4 bases and the V segment lost 3 bases, leaving 11 bases of the junction unmatched. Germline-derived CDR1 and CDR2 are LGHDT and YNNKEL (reference sequence). Here the CDR3 DNA reads TGTGCCAGCAGCCATACTCGGGACAAGGGGGCCTATGGCTACACCTTC. This sequence encodes CASSHTRDKGAYGYTF.

The chain carries TRBV4-3 and TRBJ2-7, with TRBD2 matching over 16 bases. The V and J ends lost 3 bases and 4 bases, in that order; junction bases with no gene match: 0. This CDR3 comprises 15 residues. The germline gives CDR1 LGHNA, CDR2 YSLEER. Here the CDR3 DNA reads TGCGCCAGCAGCCAGGGACTAGCGGGGGGGTACGAGCAGTACTTC. Translated, it gives CASSQGLAGGYEQYF.

J is TRBJ1-2 and V is TRBV7-2; tentative D call: TRBD1 (5 bases). Germline V gene sequence: CDR1 SGHTA, CDR2 FQGNSA. Trimming stripped 6 bases from V and 5 bases from J, with 13 bases between. This CDR3 comprises 13 residues. This CDR3 reads CASRYNRIYGYTF. The CDR3 DNA reads TGTGCCAGCAGATATAACAGGATTTATGGCTACACCTTC.

The J gene is TRBJ2-2, the V gene TRBV11-2, with D uncertain. The V and J ends lost 5 bases and 1 base respectively, with 14 bases between them. Germline V gene lookup returns CDR1 SGHAT and CDR2 FQNNGV. This CDR3 has 16 residues. The CDR3 spells CASSPSSLGNTGELFF. The CDR3 DNA reads TGTGCCAGCAGCCCCTCGAGCCTTGGGAACACCGGGGAGCTGTTTTTT. Full variable domain (rest looked up from reference TRBV11-2 and TRBJ2-2): EAGVAQSPRYKIIEKRQSVAFWCNPISGHATLYWYQQILGQGPKLLIQFQNNGVVDDSQLPKDRFSAERLKGVDSTLKIQPAKLEDSAVYLCASSPSSLGNTGELFFGEGSRLTVL.

The chain couples TRBV11-3 to TRBJ2-2, with TRBD1 as a possible D gene (5 bases). Trimming took 2 bases from V and 4 from J, leaving 14 bases between them. The germline CDR1 and CDR2 sequences are SGHNT and YENEEA. This CDR3 comprises 16 residues. As DNA, the CDR3 is TGTGCCAGCAGCTTAAGAGGCAGGGTCAGCACCGGGGAGCTGTTTTTT. This sequence encodes CASSLRGRVSTGELFF.

The chain carries TRBV6-5 and TRBJ1-2, with 7 nucleotides matching TRBD1. Germline-derived CDR1 and CDR2 are MNHEY and SVGAGI. The CDR3 length is 14 residues. V was pared by 2 bases and J by 6 bases, with 6 bases of the junction left unmatched. CDR3: CASSYTRGENGYTF. The CDR3 DNA reads as TGTGCCAGCAGTTACACCAGGGGGGAGAATGGCTACACCTTC.

The chain recombines TRBV18 with TRBJ1-1, with D unresolved. CDR3 length: 11 amino acids. In germline, CDR1 is KGHSH, CDR2 LQKENI. The V end was cut by 2 bases, the J end by 6 bases, with 4 bases between. CDR3 protein: CASSPGAEAFF. The CDR3 DNA reads TGTGCCAGCTCACCAGGCGCTGAAGCTTTCTTT. Complete variable domain (other parts from reference TRBV18 and TRBJ1-1): NAGVMQNPRHLVRRRGQEARLRCSPMKGHSHVYWYRQLPEEGLKFMVYLQKENIIDESGMPKERFSAEFPKEGPSILRIQQVVRGDSAAYFCASSPGAEAFFGQGTRLTVV.

The gene calls are TRBV4-1 and TRBJ1-5; 8 nucleotides line up with TRBD1. The ends lost 1 base at V and 6 bases at J; junction bases unmatched: 14. CDR1 MGHRA and CDR2 YSYEKL come from the germline V gene. This CDR3 has 18 amino acids. The CDR3 DNA sequence: TGCGCCAGCAGCCAAGGGACCAGGGGGCGTCCAACAGGTCAGCCCCAGCATTTT. This sequence encodes CASSQGTRGRPTGQPQHF.

This chain links TRBV3-1 (or the pseudogene TRBV3-2) with TRBJ1-2; TRBD1 is a possible D gene (5 bases). The CDR3 spans 16 residues. V gave up 3 bases and J gave up 4 bases, with 18 bases separating them. Germline CDR1 reads LGHDT; CDR2 reads YNNKEL (reference sequence). Here the CDR3 reads CASSHPRGGIAYGYTF. In DNA, the CDR3 is TGTGCCAGCAGCCACCCCCGGGGCGGGATCGCCTATGGCTACACCTTC.

This clone has only one observation. V and J are TRBV9 and TRBJ1-1; D is unresolved. V lost 0 bases to trimming and J lost 5 bases, with 11 bases between them. CDR1 is SGDLS, CDR2 YYNGEE, per germline. The CDR3 runs 14 residues. The CDR3: CASSVVGQITEAFF. The CDR3 nucleotides read TGTGCCAGCAGCGTAGTAGGGCAGATTACTGAAGCTTTCTTT.

The gene calls are TRBV28 and TRBJ2-7; 9 bases map to TRBD1. J was trimmed by 2 bases and V by 5 bases; bases with no gene match: 7. This CDR3 spans 15 amino acids. Germline V gene data show CDR1 as MDHEN and CDR2 as SYDVKM. CDR3 in amino acids: CASSPGQGSPYEQYF. The DNA of the CDR3 is TGTGCCAGCAGTCCCGGACAGGGGTCCCCCTACGAGCAGTACTTC.

This chain uses TRBV12-3 or TRBV12-4 with TRBJ1-5, with unresolved D. The CDR3 length is 13 residues. Trimming stripped 2 bases from V and 11 bases from J, with 13 bases between. This chain's CDR3 is CASSLIGFTSQHF. DNA of the CDR3: TGTGCCAGCAGTTTAATTGGCTTCACGTCCCAGCATTTT.

The chain combines TRBV19 with TRBJ2-3, with TRBD2 identical over 8 bases. The germline CDR1 and CDR2 sequences are LNHDA and SQIVND (reference sequence). The J segment lost 1 base and the V segment lost 8 bases, leaving 5 bases of the junction unmatched. The CDR3 sequence is 14 residues long. The CDR3 DNA sequence: TGTGCCAGTGGAGCGGGGGTGGGCACAGATACGCAGTATTTT. Translating it yields CASGAGVGTDTQYF. Full variable domain (rest looked up from reference TRBV19 and TRBJ2-3): DGGITQSPKYLFRKEGQNVTLSCEQNLNHDAMYWYRQDPGQGLRLIYYSQIVNDFQKGDIAEGYSVSREKKESFPLTVTSAQKNPTAFYLCASGAGVGTDTQYFGPGTRLTVL.

The chain employs TRBV11-2 and TRBJ1-3; maybe TRBD1 (6 bases). Germline CDR1 and CDR2: SGHAT and FQNNGV. Deletions cut 2 bases from V and 2 bases from J, with 13 bases between. The CDR3 contains 16 residues. The CDR3 loop reads CASSLIRRQAGNTIYF. As DNA, the CDR3 is TGTGCCAGCAGCTTAATACGGCGACAGGCTGGAAACACCATATATTTT.

This clone was detected once. This sequence joins TRBV11-3 and TRBJ1-2; D uncertain. The CDR3 totals 16 residues. Trimming removed 3 bases from V and 1 base from J, with 15 bases in between. CDR1 is SGHNT, CDR2 YENEEA, per germline. The CDR3 DNA reads as TGTGCCAGCAGCTTCAAGGCCCCAAAAGGTAACTATGGCTACACCTTC. Its translation is CASSFKAPKGNYGYTF.

The chain carries TRBV4-1 and TRBJ2-2; 9 nucleotides agree with TRBD2. Germline CDR1 and CDR2: MGHRA and YSYEKL. The CDR3 is 19 residues long. V dropped 3 bases and J dropped 0; count of bases not matched to a gene: 11. DNA of the CDR3: TGCGCCAGCAGCCATAGCGGGGGAATTTTTGTTTCGAACACCGGGGAGCTGTTTTTT. This translates into CASSHSGGIFVSNTGELFF.

This clone was recorded once. The CDR3 DNA reads TGCGCCAGCAGCCAAGAGTTTCCCTACGAGCAGTACTTC. As protein: CASSQEFPYEQYF. The V call is TRBV4-1, the J call TRBJ2-7; D is ambiguous. CDR3 size: 13 residues. The germline V gene encodes CDR1 MGHRA and CDR2 YSYEKL. Deletions cut 0 bases from V and 2 bases from J, with 5 bases between.

This clone was seen only once. The chain couples TRBV7-3 to TRBJ2-1; TRBD2 might be the D (6 bases). Trimming left V 0 bases short and J 4 bases short, with 10 bases between. This CDR3 region has 15 residues. From germline, CDR1 is SGHTA and CDR2 FQGTGA. The DNA for the CDR3 is TGTGCCAGCAGCTTAACGAGCGGGTGGTACAATGAGCAGTTCTTC. Its translation is CASSLTSGWYNEQFF.

This rearrangement joins TRBV29-1 to TRBJ1-1; no clear D. Germline V gene data show CDR1 as SQVTM and CDR2 as ANQGSEA. The ends were cut back, 0 bases at V and 7 bases at J, with 9 bases in the middle. This CDR3 region has 12 residues. CDR3 coding DNA: TGCAGCGTTGAAGAGGTGACGAATGAAGCTTTCTTT. It encodes CSVEEVTNEAFF.

The chain couples TRBV2 to TRBJ1-2, with unresolved D. This CDR3 is built from 13 residues. In germline, CDR1 is SNHLY, CDR2 FYNNEI. With 5 bases removed from V and 5 bases from J, the gap between germline ends came to 12 bases. The CDR3 nucleotides are TGTGCCAGCAGTCTGGGGTGGCGGTATGGCTACACCTTC. Translating it yields CASSLGWRYGYTF.

This clone was detected a few times. This chain joins TRBV3-1 (or the pseudogene TRBV3-2) and TRBJ2-5; 11 bases map to TRBD2. Germline V gene data show CDR1 as LGHDT and CDR2 as YNNKEL (reference sequence). The ends lost 4 bases at V and 5 bases at J; junction bases unmatched: 6. The CDR3 contains 15 residues. The CDR3 here is CASSRLAGSYETQYF. The CDR3, as DNA: TGTGCCAGCAGCCGACTAGCGGGGAGTTATGAGACCCAGTACTTC.

The rearrangement joins TRBV4-3 to TRBJ1-2; no clear D. The germline CDR1 and CDR2 sequences are LGHNA and YSLEER. The CDR3 is 12 residues long. V was pared by 1 base and J by 11 bases, with 11 bases between. This CDR3 is CASSQAGRLYTF. CDR3 coding DNA: TGCGCCAGCAGCCAAGCGGGCCGACTTTACACCTTC.

The CDR3 protein is CASSQEKQGIVYSGNTIYF. For the CDR3, the DNA is TGTGCCAGCAGCCAAGAAAAACAGGGAATAGTGTACTCTGGAAACACCATATATTTT. The chain uses TRBV3-1 (or the pseudogene TRBV3-2) and TRBJ1-3, with a tentative D call TRBD1 (6 bases). The germline gives CDR1 LGHDT, CDR2 YNNKEL (reference sequence). V dropped 0 bases and J dropped 0 bases, with 18 bases sitting between them. This CDR3 contains 19 residues.

The chain combines TRBV20-1 with TRBJ2-7, with unresolved D. V lost 4 bases and J 1 base, leaving 5 bases between the germline ends. The CDR3 spans 11 residues. Germline CDR1 and CDR2: DFQATT and SNEGSKA (reference sequence). CDR3 protein: CSAITSYEQYF. The CDR3 DNA follows: TGCAGTGCTATCACTTCCTACGAGCAGTACTTC.

CDR3 DNA: TGTGCCAGCAGTCCCTATACCGGGACAAAGAACACTGAAGCTTTCTTT. Encoded protein: CASSPYTGTKNTEAFF. The chain employs TRBV14 and TRBJ1-1, with D possibly being TRBD1 (6 bases). Germline CDR1 and CDR2: SGHDN and FVKESK. This CDR3 has 16 residues. The V gene lost 6 bases and the J gene lost 1 base, with 18 bases spanning the gap.

Here the CDR3 reads CASSLQGGGASYEQYF. The CDR3, as DNA: TGTGCCAGCAGCCTCCAGGGCGGGGGGGCCTCCTACGAGCAGTACTTC. The J gene is TRBJ2-7, the V gene TRBV3-1 (or the pseudogene TRBV3-2); 9 bases fit TRBD2. This CDR3 is 16 amino acids long. V gave up 4 bases and J gave up 0 bases; unmatched junction bases: 7. Germline CDR1 LGHDT, CDR2 YNNKEL (reference sequence).

This sequence joins TRBV5-1 and TRBJ2-3; possible D gene TRBD1, 5 bases. Germline assignment: CDR1 SGHRS and CDR2 YFSETQ. The V end was cut by 7 bases, the J end by 1 base, with 10 bases between. The CDR3 loop spans 13 amino acids. The CDR3 coding sequence is TGCGCCAGCGGACAACAGGGCACAGATACGCAGTATTTT. This translates into CASGQQGTDTQYF.

The CDR3 is CASSLKGRDTDTQYF. CDR3 DNA sequence: TGTGCCAGCAGCCTAAAGGGACGGGACACAGATACGCAGTATTTT. V and J are TRBV7-9 and TRBJ2-3, with D perhaps given as TRBD1 or TRBD2 (5 bases each). Trimming removed 5 bases from V and 2 bases from J, with 14 bases in between. The CDR3 is 15 amino acids. Germline V lookup: CDR1 SEHNR, CDR2 FQNEAQ (reference sequence). Together with reference TRBV7-9 and TRBJ2-3, the CDR3 gives the full variable domain: DTGVSQNPRHKITKRGQNVTFRCDPISEHNRLYWYRQTLGQGPEFLTYFQNEAQLEKSRLLSDRFSAERPKGSFSTLEIQRTEQGDSAMYLCASSLKGRDTDTQYFGPGTRLTVL.

This chain links TRBV20-1 with TRBJ1-2; 11 nucleotides align to TRBD1. The CDR3 has 18 residues. V gave up 3 bases and J gave up 6 bases; unmatched junction bases: 18. Germline V gene lookup returns CDR1 DFQATT and CDR2 SNEGSKA (reference sequence). The CDR3 DNA sequence: TGCAGTGCTAGTCCTTTATTTGGGACAGGGGGGAGGAATGATGGCTACACCTTC. This encodes CSASPLFGTGGRNDGYTF.

The chain uses TRBV6-2 or TRBV6-3 and TRBJ1-5; the D is unclear. CDR3 length: 15 amino acids. Trimming took 8 bases from V and 0 from J, leaving 14 bases between them. Looked up from germline, CDR1 is MNHEY and CDR2 is SVGEGT. The CDR3 is CASRQLDHSNQPQHF. CDR3 nucleotide sequence: TGTGCCAGCCGCCAGCTGGACCATAGCAATCAGCCCCAGCATTTT.